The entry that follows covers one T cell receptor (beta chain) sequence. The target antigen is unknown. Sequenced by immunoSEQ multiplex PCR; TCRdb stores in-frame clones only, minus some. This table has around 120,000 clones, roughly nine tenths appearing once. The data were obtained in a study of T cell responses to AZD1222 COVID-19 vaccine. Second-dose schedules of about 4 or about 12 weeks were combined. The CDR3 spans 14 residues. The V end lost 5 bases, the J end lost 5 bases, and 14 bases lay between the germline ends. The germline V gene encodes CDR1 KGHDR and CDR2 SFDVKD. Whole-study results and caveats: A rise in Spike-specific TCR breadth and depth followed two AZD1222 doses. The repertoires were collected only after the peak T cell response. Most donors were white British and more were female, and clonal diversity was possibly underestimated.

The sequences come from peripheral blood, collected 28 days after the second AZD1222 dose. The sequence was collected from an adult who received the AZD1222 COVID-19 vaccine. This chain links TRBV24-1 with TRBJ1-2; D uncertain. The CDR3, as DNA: TGTGCCACCAGTGCATCCGCTCAGGTGTATGGCTACACCTTC. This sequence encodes CATSASAQVYGYTF.